This TCR beta chain appears in the sequencing data of a study of T cell clonality in common variable immunodeficiency (dated by TCRdb to the mid-2010s). On this clone: Its antigen is currently not known. The sequence runs out 3 residues before the end of the CDR3; the remainder is reconstructed from the germline J gene.

Broad study findings and their caveats: Patient heterogeneity within the CVID cohort put limits on correlating repertoire features with clinical complications. Fewer TCRbeta clones were shared among CVID subjects than among healthy controls (p < 0.0001). CVID TCRbeta sequences reportedly showed fewer deletions and N-nucleotide insertions and lacked highly modified clones with 13 or more V deletions. TCRbeta clonality was higher in CVID subjects than in healthy controls (t-test p = 0.018), and the increase was most characteristic of about a third of subjects. The authors noted that sequencing repertoires of T cell subpopulations would be needed to clarify what caused the increased clonality in CVID. Although equal DNA input was used, an average of about 85,000 unique sequences per sample was obtained for controls, compared with around 30,000 for CVID samples.

Standard criteria were used to diagnose CVID, namely serum IgG, IgA and/or IgM reduced below the normal range together with specific antibody deficiency. The CVID group comprised some 43 subjects, roughly 15 female and some 30 male, aged roughly 9 to 70 years with a mean age of roughly 36. Both CVID patients and healthy controls were predominantly of Caucasian heritage. At the time of study participation, every CVID subject had been on replacement immunoglobulin therapy for at least one year. No CVID subject was ill or taking immunomodulatory or immunosuppressive medication when blood was collected. Heparinized peripheral whole blood samples of roughly 5 to 8 ml were obtained from each donor. Genomic DNA from adults with common variable immune deficiency (CVID) and from healthy adult controls was used to sequence TCRbeta CDR3 repertoires. Diluted blood was subjected to density centrifugation over Hypaque 1077 or Ficoll-Paque for isolation of peripheral blood mononuclear cells. Unsorted mononuclear cells served as the source of genomic DNA, which was extracted either by Qiagen column purification or by a centrifugation-based method.

For sequencing, equivalent amounts of genomic DNA were input from CVID and control samples. For every sample, a 60 bp segment covering the rearranged TCRbeta CDR3 region was amplified and then sequenced. TCRbeta amplification used the immunoSEQ assay, a bias-corrected multiplex PCR with high-throughput sequencing. Per the original workflow: Every unique nucleotide sequence counted as a clone and was annotated with V, D and J genes, copy number and frequency. Sequences were labeled productive if in frame, and non-productive if out of frame or containing stop codons. As previously described, Shannon's entropy was used to calculate clonality. The predicted amino acid sequences of productive clones were used to derive mean CDR3 Kyte-Doolittle hydropathy. The R hclust function was used to hierarchically cluster scaled V gene usage with Manhattan distance and complete linkage. Clone sharing by CDR3 amino acid sequence was assessed by resampling 12 repertoires per group over 100 rounds. The repertoires were searched for approximately 70 published EBV-specific TCRbeta sequences and almost 250 published CMV-specific TCRbeta sequences. A couple of CVID samples that yielded fewer than 10,000 sequences were excluded from the analysis, so roughly 40 CVID repertoires were retained. In TCRdb, the immuneACCESS table is reduced to in-frame sequences with V and J assigned. These tables do not hold every clone; where another copy was compared, an unresolved V gene accounts for under half, and the others remain unexplained. V, J and clone size are those of that table, while D and trimming were read from the DNA. For this sample, roughly 30,000 clones are listed, none of them singletons. Over 25% of the sample is taken by the ten largest.

After removal of 0 bases from V and 3 bases from J, the junction retains 7 bases not matched to a gene. The CDR3 goes from the cysteine to the phenylalanine over 19 residues. Sequencing covers 48 bases of the CDR3, shown here with the frame starting at base 1. The germline V gene provides CDR1 SGHRS and CDR2 YFSETQ. The V and J genes are TRBV5-1 and TRBJ2-3; 16 of the junction bases match TRBD2. The specimen was peripheral blood mononuclear cells. The sequence came from a human donor with common variable immunodeficiency. The DNA read from the CDR3 is TGCGCCAGCAGCTTGGCCGGGGGGACTAGCGGGGGGGCGACAGATACG. Protein translation: CASSLAGGTSGGATDT. The entire CDR3 protein is CASSLAGGTSGGATDTQYF.